A selection of T cell receptor beta chains follows, all from one sample in a study of OX40 agonist ivuxolimab in advanced cancers. The assay was immunoSEQ multiplex PCR, and TCRdb's table has in-frame clones only and misses some. The table has roughly 30,000 clones, more than 70% seen once. Sample: CD4+ or CD8+ T cells sorted from blood, taken in a trial of the OX40 agonist ivuxolimab. All receptors come from an adult with an advanced solid tumor such as melanoma, head and neck, liver or kidney cancer. Both conserved end residues are part of each CDR3. A D gene is named only where the DNA matches it firmly. Size is stated for part of the rows, as once, few or many counts, or as a class when the clone is expanded.

d_call: TRBD1; v_call: TRBV28; j_call: TRBJ1-4; clone_size: .; cdr3_aa: CASSTGGGSWGHEKLFF; cdr3_nt: TGTGCCAGCAGTACAGGGGGCGGCTCATGGGGCCATGAAAAACTGTTTTTT
d_call: TRBD1; v_call: TRBV9; j_call: TRBJ2-7; clone_size: .; cdr3_aa: CASSPDRGRNEQYF; cdr3_nt: TGTGCCAGCAGCCCCGACAGGGGGCGCAACGAGCAGTACTTC
d_call: TRBD1; v_call: TRBV11-3; j_call: TRBJ2-1; clone_size: few; cdr3_aa: CASSSRTGGSYNEQFF; cdr3_nt: TGTGCCAGCAGCTCCAGGACAGGGGGATCCTACAATGAGCAGTTCTTC
d_call: TRBD1; v_call: TRBV25-1; j_call: TRBJ2-2; clone_size: once; cdr3_aa: CASREGQGEAGELFF; cdr3_nt: TGTGCCAGCAGGGAGGGACAGGGTGAAGCCGGGGAGCTGTTTTTT
d_call: .; v_call: TRBV5-5; j_call: TRBJ1-1; clone_size: once; cdr3_aa: CASSRDTYTEAFF; cdr3_nt: TGTGCCAGCAGCCGGGACACCTACACTGAAGCTTTCTTT
d_call: .; v_call: TRBV2; j_call: TRBJ2-7; clone_size: .; cdr3_aa: CATQLIGAILYF; cdr3_nt: TGTGCCACCCAGTTGATTGGGGCCATTTTGTACTTC
d_call: .; v_call: TRBV28; j_call: TRBJ2-2; clone_size: .; cdr3_aa: CASRPQGFANTGELFF; cdr3_nt: TGTGCCAGCAGGCCACAGGGTTTCGCGAACACCGGGGAGCTGTTTTTT
d_call: .; v_call: TRBV5-1; j_call: TRBJ1-1; clone_size: .; cdr3_aa: CASSLQGFPEAFF; cdr3_nt: TGCGCCAGCAGCTTACAGGGTTTCCCTGAAGCTTTCTTT
d_call: .; v_call: TRBV5-1; j_call: TRBJ1-3; clone_size: .; cdr3_aa: CASSLAGSGNTIYF; cdr3_nt: TGCGCCAGCAGCTTGGCAGGATCTGGAAACACCATATATTTT
d_call: .; v_call: TRBV27; j_call: TRBJ2-1; clone_size: .; cdr3_aa: CASSLGAGPYNEQFF; cdr3_nt: TGTGCCAGCAGTTTAGGAGCTGGTCCCTACAATGAGCAGTTCTTC
d_call: .; v_call: TRBV19; j_call: TRBJ2-1; clone_size: .; cdr3_aa: CASHFGRSYNEQFF; cdr3_nt: TGTGCCAGTCACTTTGGCAGATCCTACAATGAGCAGTTCTTC
d_call: .; v_call: TRBV30; j_call: TRBJ1-5; clone_size: .; cdr3_aa: CAWSHTGQYNQPQHF; cdr3_nt: TGTGCCTGGAGTCACACTGGACAGTACAATCAGCCCCAGCATTTT
d_call: .; v_call: TRBV9; j_call: TRBJ1-1; clone_size: .; cdr3_aa: CASSVESLNTEAFF; cdr3_nt: TGTGCCAGCAGCGTAGAAAGTCTCAACACTGAAGCTTTCTTT
d_call: .; v_call: TRBV2; j_call: TRBJ2-3; clone_size: once; cdr3_aa: CASSEGAGIGTDTQYF; cdr3_nt: TGTGCCAGCAGTGAAGGGGCAGGGATCGGCACAGATACGCAGTATTTT
d_call: .; v_call: TRBV4-2; j_call: TRBJ1-2; clone_size: .; cdr3_aa: CASSQDIGGLGYGYTF; cdr3_nt: TGTGCCAGCAGCCAAGATATCGGGGGGTTAGGATATGGCTACACCTTC
d_call: .; v_call: TRBV5-6; j_call: TRBJ1-4; clone_size: .; cdr3_aa: CASSLGTGVDEKLFF; cdr3_nt: TGTGCCAGCAGCCTCGGGACGGGGGTAGATGAAAAACTGTTTTTT
d_call: TRBD1; v_call: TRBV9; j_call: TRBJ1-1; clone_size: .; cdr3_aa: CASSASTDRATLGTEAFF; cdr3_nt: TGTGCCAGCAGCGCATCTACGGACAGGGCTACTTTGGGCACTGAAGCTTTCTTT
d_call: TRBD1; v_call: TRBV28; j_call: TRBJ2-5; clone_size: .; cdr3_aa: CASSLTGTGGGETQYF; cdr3_nt: TGTGCCAGCAGTCTAACCGGGACAGGGGGCGGCGAGACCCAGTACTTC
d_call: .; v_call: TRBV19; j_call: TRBJ2-7; clone_size: .; cdr3_aa: CASSSGAYEQYF; cdr3_nt: TGTGCCAGTAGCTCCGGGGCCTACGAGCAGTACTTC
d_call: .; v_call: TRBV19; j_call: TRBJ2-7; clone_size: .; cdr3_aa: CASSGGGAEFYEQYF; cdr3_nt: TGTGCCAGTAGTGGAGGGGGAGCGGAGTTTTACGAGCAGTACTTC
d_call: .; v_call: TRBV5-5; j_call: TRBJ1-1; clone_size: few; cdr3_aa: CASSFSLNTEAFF; cdr3_nt: TGTGCCAGCAGCTTTAGTCTGAACACTGAAGCTTTCTTT
d_call: .; v_call: TRBV27; j_call: TRBJ2-7; clone_size: .; cdr3_aa: CASSLLHTTYEQYF; cdr3_nt: TGTGCCAGCAGTTTATTGCACACCACCTACGAGCAGTACTTC
d_call: TRBD1; v_call: TRBV2; j_call: TRBJ1-2; clone_size: .; cdr3_aa: CASSEALRDRKYGYTF; cdr3_nt: TGTGCCAGCAGTGAAGCGCTTCGGGACAGAAAATATGGCTACACCTTC
d_call: .; v_call: TRBV6-4; j_call: TRBJ2-3; clone_size: .; cdr3_aa: CASSEVTGTDTQYF; cdr3_nt: TGTGCCAGCAGTGAGGTTACGGGCACAGATACGCAGTATTTT
d_call: TRBD2; v_call: TRBV9; j_call: TRBJ2-1; clone_size: .; cdr3_aa: CASSGGLAGYNEQFF; cdr3_nt: TGTGCCAGCAGCGGAGGACTAGCGGGCTACAATGAGCAGTTCTTC
d_call: TRBD1; v_call: TRBV11-2; j_call: TRBJ2-7; clone_size: .; cdr3_aa: CASSLERGQSSYEQYF; cdr3_nt: TGTGCCAGCAGCTTAGAACGGGGACAGAGCTCCTACGAGCAGTACTTC
d_call: TRBD1; v_call: TRBV18; j_call: TRBJ1-6; clone_size: .; cdr3_aa: CASSPLPGQAISYNSPLHF; cdr3_nt: TGTGCCAGCTCACCACTCCCGGGACAGGCGATCTCCTATAATTCACCCCTCCACTTT
d_call: .; v_call: TRBV11-2; j_call: TRBJ2-2; clone_size: .; cdr3_aa: CASSPENIGELFF; cdr3_nt: TGTGCCAGCAGCCCGGAGAACATCGGGGAGCTGTTTTTT
d_call: .; v_call: TRBV13; j_call: TRBJ2-5; clone_size: .; cdr3_aa: CASSFGSVQDETQYF; cdr3_nt: TGTGCCAGCAGCTTTGGGTCTGTTCAGGACGAGACCCAGTACTTC
d_call: .; v_call: TRBV30; j_call: TRBJ2-2; clone_size: .; cdr3_aa: CAWSVHRDGPNTGELFF; cdr3_nt: TGTGCCTGGAGTGTACACCGGGACGGACCAAACACCGGGGAGCTGTTTTTT
d_call: TRBD2; v_call: TRBV27; j_call: TRBJ2-3; clone_size: .; cdr3_aa: CASTKGLVNTDTQYF; cdr3_nt: TGTGCCAGCACCAAAGGACTAGTTAACACAGATACGCAGTATTTT
d_call: .; v_call: TRBV7-9; j_call: TRBJ2-1; clone_size: .; cdr3_aa: CASSRPDNEQFF; cdr3_nt: TGTGCCAGCAGCAGACCGGACAATGAGCAGTTCTTC
d_call: .; v_call: TRBV7-9; j_call: TRBJ2-7; clone_size: few; cdr3_aa: CASARRGGYEQYF; cdr3_nt: TGTGCCAGCGCTAGAAGGGGCGGCTACGAGCAGTACTTC
d_call: .; v_call: TRBV27; j_call: TRBJ1-6; clone_size: .; cdr3_aa: CASTTRAAYNSPLHF; cdr3_nt: TGTGCCAGCACGACCCGAGCTGCCTATAATTCACCCCTCCACTTT
d_call: .; v_call: TRBV6-5; j_call: TRBJ2-2; clone_size: once; cdr3_aa: CASSYSLWGTGELFF; cdr3_nt: TGTGCCAGCAGTTACTCGTTGTGGGGGACCGGGGAGCTGTTTTTT
d_call: TRBD1; v_call: TRBV16; j_call: TRBJ1-2; clone_size: .; cdr3_aa: CASSHSRDSRYGYTF; cdr3_nt: TGTGCCAGCAGCCACAGCCGGGACAGCCGATATGGCTACACCTTC
d_call: TRBD1; v_call: TRBV14; j_call: TRBJ1-1; clone_size: .; cdr3_aa: CASSPRGRGNTEAFF; cdr3_nt: TGTGCCAGCAGCCCCAGGGGGCGAGGGAACACTGAAGCTTTCTTT
d_call: TRBD1; v_call: TRBV11-3; j_call: TRBJ1-2; clone_size: .; cdr3_aa: CASSSRQGSDGYTF; cdr3_nt: TGTGCCAGCAGCTCCCGACAGGGGAGCGATGGCTACACCTTC
d_call: .; v_call: TRBV5-6; j_call: TRBJ1-1; clone_size: .; cdr3_aa: CASSRFLTSSNTEAFF; cdr3_nt: TGTGCCAGCAGCCGATTTCTGACAAGCTCGAACACTGAAGCTTTCTTT
d_call: .; v_call: TRBV7-3; j_call: TRBJ2-2; clone_size: .; cdr3_aa: CASSSRGATGELFF; cdr3_nt: TGTGCCAGCAGCTCCAGGGGGGCCACCGGGGAGCTGTTTTTT
d_call: .; v_call: TRBV6-1; j_call: TRBJ1-5; clone_size: .; cdr3_aa: CASSVWRNSNQPQHF; cdr3_nt: TGTGCCAGCAGTGTATGGAGAAATAGCAATCAGCCCCAGCATTTT
d_call: TRBD2; v_call: TRBV5-1; j_call: TRBJ2-1; clone_size: .; cdr3_aa: CASSFQGLAGAINNEQFF; cdr3_nt: TGCGCCAGCAGCTTCCAGGGGCTAGCGGGGGCCATCAACAATGAGCAGTTCTTC